The present T cell receptor beta chain was sequenced within a study of blood T cell repertoires in COVID-19. Generated by immunoSEQ multiplex PCR, the TCRdb table keeps only in-frame clones and is missing some. The sample carries hundreds of thousands of clones, 85% to 90% recorded once. This CDR3 contains 15 residues. V lost 0 bases to trimming and J lost 9 bases, with 16 bases between them. Germline values: CDR1 SGDLS, CDR2 YYNGEE. The specimen sequenced was PBMCs or T cells enriched from blood (not recorded which). The rearrangement uses TRBV9 and TRBJ2-1; D is possibly TRBD1 (6 bases). The sequence was obtained from a woman between 50 and 59 years old who had recovered from COVID-19. The CDR3 region is CASSVGVKGDTEQFF. Written as DNA, the CDR3 is TGTGCCAGCAGCGTAGGTGTGAAGGGGGATACTGAGCAGTTCTTC. The full variable domain, in which reference TRBV9 and TRBJ2-1 provide the parts outside the CDR3, is DSGVTQTPKHLITATGQRVTLRCSPRSGDLSVYWYQQSLDQGLQFLIQYYNGEERAKGNILERFSAQQFPDLHSELNLSSLELGDSALYFCASSVGVKGDTEQFFGPGTRLTVL.